This TCR beta chain was sequenced for a study of control samples from healthy donors and cancer patients. The CDR3 is made up of 13 amino acids. Trimming took off 3 bases at V and 8 bases at J, with 12 bases between the two ends. Per germline, CDR1 SEHNR and CDR2 FQNEAQ (reference sequence). Clones were read by immunoSEQ multiplex PCR, and TCRdb kept only the in-frame ones, dropping some. Of 150,000 or so clones listed, about 94% are singletons. Material: blood. J is TRBJ2-3 and V is TRBV7-9; D gene ambiguous. This TCR was recovered from a man aged 35 to 55 in good health. The CDR3 sequence is CASSFSTSGTQYF. The CDR3 DNA reads as TGTGCCAGCAGCTTTAGTACCTCGGGTACGCAGTATTTT.